This TCR beta chain was documented in a study of T-cell reconstitution after alpha-beta-depleted transplantation in children. The CDR3 sequence is 19 residues long. Unique molecular identifiers featured in how the TCRbeta library was prepared. TCRdb recomputed calls from the PCR reads with MiXCR, one row per CDR3 protein. The profile shows some 310,000 distinct CDR3 sequences, 23% of them singletons. Regarding the study as a whole: Several hundred expanded graft clones reportedly supplied alpha-beta T cells about two months after transplant. The origin of high day-60 TCRbeta diversity in some patients lay in surviving recipient T cells and thymic progenitors. Newly produced T cells mostly provided counts and TCRbeta diversity after one year, as hyperexpanded clones declined.

This clonotype was picked up a small number of times. Its specificity is not known. The rearrangement joins TRBV21-1 to TRBJ2-6; the table assigns TRBD1, which was not confirmed against the DNA. TRBV21-1 is an annotated pseudogene. Sequencing used PBMCs, mostly from graft donor cells, obtained 180 days after TCRalphabeta/CD19-depleted stem cell transplant. This sequence originates from a male patient aged 5 to 17 who had a stem cell transplant for acute lymphoblastic leukemia, so the T cells may come from the graft donor. DNA of the CDR3: TGTGCCAGCAGCAAACCAGGCAGGGAAGCGAGCTCTGGGGCCAACGTCCTGACTTTC. Its protein is CASSKPGREASSGANVLTF.